Following are 20 T cell receptor beta chains from one sample sequenced in a study of Tregs in tolerant kidney transplant recipients. The protocol was immunoSEQ multiplex PCR, while the TCRdb copy is restricted to in-frame clones and leaves out a portion. This sample contains tens of thousands of clones. This sample comprised CD4+ T cells from blood, obtained before the transplant. Every receptor here comes from a human donor who received a combined kidney and bone marrow transplant.

CDR3 amino acids: CASIGQGAYEQYF. The sequenced part of the CDR3 DNA is TGTGCCAGCATCGGCCAGGGGGCCTACGAG. The chain combines TRBV2 with TRBJ2-7; TRBD1 matches 7 bases. The read is 3 residues too short to cover the CDR3 end, so that end is filled in from the germline J gene. The J segment lost 2 bases and the V segment lost 7 bases, leaving 5 bases of the junction unmatched. The CDR3 sequence is 13 residues long. CDR1 is SNHLY and CDR2 is FYNNEI in the germline V gene.

Regarding this clone: From the germline J gene comes the end of the CDR3, since the read stops 3 residues before it. This chain uses TRBV5-1 with TRBJ2-5; 9 bases are shared with TRBD1. V lost 3 bases and J lost 4; bases outside the gene matches: 4. The CDR3 extends over 14 amino acids. The germline V gene encodes CDR1 SGHRS and CDR2 YFSETQ. Here the CDR3 reads CASSWGQGGETQYF. The covered CDR3 bases are TGCGCCAGCAGCTGGGGACAGGGCGGAGAGACC.

With respect to this clone: Read data end 3 residues before the CDR3 end; the end is taken from the germline J gene. This chain uses TRBV6-1 with TRBJ1-2; unclear D gene. From germline, CDR1 is MNHNS and CDR2 SASEGT. V shed 2 bases and J shed 3 bases, with 7 bases lying between them. The CDR3 covers 13 residues. The CDR3 DNA, read in part, is TGTGCCAGCAGTGAAAACAGTCACTATGGC. Its translation is CASSENSHYG. The whole CDR3 protein is CASSENSHYGYTF.

Concerning this clone itself: Read data end 3 residues before the CDR3 end; the end is taken from the germline J gene. The gene calls are TRBV2 and TRBJ1-4; unclear D gene. The V end was cut by 5 bases, the J end by 5 bases, with 9 bases between. The CDR3 is 13 amino acids. Per the germline V gene, CDR1 is SNHLY and CDR2 is FYNNEI. The sequenced CDR3 bases are TGTGCCAGCAGTTTCAACAAAAATGAAAAA. Amino acid sequence: CASSFNKNEK. The complete CDR3 protein is CASSFNKNEKLFF.

Turning to this clone: With the read ending 3 residues before the CDR3 end, the germline J gene is used to fill in that end. The chain is built from TRBV10-3 and TRBJ2-2; TRBD2 matches at 7 bases. J lost 3 bases, V lost 2 bases, and 3 bases had no gene match. This CDR3 region has 15 residues. Germline V lookup: CDR1 ENHRY, CDR2 SYGVKD. Incomplete CDR3 DNA: TGTGCCATCAGTGAGGTGGGGGGGGACACCGGGGAG. Translation gives CAISEVGGDTGE. The entire CDR3 reads CAISEVGGDTGELFF.

Remarks on this clone: The sequenced fragment ends 3 residues before the CDR3 boundary, so the rest is inferred from the germline J gene. The chain employs TRBV7-8 and TRBJ2-3; D remains ambiguous. The CDR3 runs 16 residues. From germline, CDR1 is SGHVS and CDR2 FQNEAQ. Trimming cost V 4 bases and J 4 bases, with 18 bases left between them. The sequenced CDR3 bases are TGTGCCAGCAGCTCCCTAAACCCAAGACTGGCAGATACG. This codes for CASSSLNPRLADT. In full, the CDR3 is CASSSLNPRLADTQYF.

Regarding this clone: Sequencing ends 3 residues short of the CDR3 end; the germline J gene provides the rest. The rearrangement uses TRBV18 and TRBJ1-6; 7 bases are a match to TRBD1. There are 15 residues in the CDR3. After removal of 4 bases from V and 4 bases from J, the junction contained 4 bases not matched to a gene. CDR1 and CDR2 (germline): KGHSH, LQKENI. Incomplete CDR3 DNA: TGTGCCAGCTCACAAGGGACAGCATATAATTCACCC. This encodes CASSQGTAYNSP. The whole CDR3 protein is CASSQGTAYNSPLHF.

A remark on this clone: The sequence runs out 3 residues before the end of the CDR3; the remainder is reconstructed from the germline J gene. The chain combines TRBV19 with TRBJ2-3; the match to TRBD2 covers 11 bases. In germline, CDR1 is LNHDA, CDR2 SQIVND (reference sequence). V shed 7 bases and J 5 bases; nucleotides not matched to a gene: 5. The CDR3 covers 14 residues. CDR3 sequence: CASNSGGALDTQYF. Incomplete CDR3 DNA: TGTGCCAGTAATAGCGGGGGGGCTTTAGATACG.

With regard to this clone: The CDR3 end falls 3 residues outside the read, so it is completed with the germline J gene. This sequence joins TRBV11-2 and TRBJ2-1, with 9 bases matching TRBD2. CDR1 and CDR2 from the germline V gene are SGHAT and FQNNGV. The V and J ends lost 7 bases and 2 bases, in that order; junction bases with no gene match: 3. The CDR3 contains 14 residues. CDR3 region: CASNSGGPYNEQFF. CDR3 DNA (partial): TGTGCCAGCAATAGCGGGGGACCCTACAATGAG.

A remark on this clone: The CDR3 is cut off 3 residues early in the read; its end comes from the germline J gene. This chain connects TRBV2 to TRBJ1-2; D is perhaps TRBD1 (6 bases). The CDR3 sequence is 13 residues long. CDR1 and CDR2 from the germline V gene are SNHLY and FYNNEI. Between the trimmed V and J ends, which lost 6 bases and 4 bases, there was a span of 12 bases. The CDR3 sequence: CASSLGGPYGYTF. Partial CDR3 DNA: TGTGCCAGCAGCCTAGGGGGACCCTATGGC.

Comments on this clone: The observed sequence ends 3 residues before the CDR3 terminus, with the missing tail filled in from the germline J gene. The J gene is TRBJ2-3, the V gene TRBV20-1, with TRBD2 as a possible D gene (5 bases). This CDR3 spans 12 amino acids. Germline V CDR1 and CDR2: DFQATT, SNEGSKA (reference sequence). V gave up 4 bases and J gave up 5 bases, with 10 bases separating them. Incomplete CDR3 DNA: TGCAGTGCTAAAAACGAGGGAGATACG. It translates to CSAKNEGDT. The whole CDR3 protein reads CSAKNEGDTQYF.

Of note for this clone: Coverage ceases 3 residues before the CDR3 finishes, and the germline J gene fills in the end. The V call is TRBV19, the J call TRBJ2-1; 8 bases map to TRBD1. Trimming cost V 10 bases and J 8 bases; bases outside gene matches: 7. Germline V CDR1 and CDR2: LNHDA, SQIVND (reference sequence). This CDR3 spans 12 amino acids. The covered CDR3 bases are TGTGCCACCGGACAGGGCGGCGATGAG. This translates into CATGQGGDE. The full CDR3 protein is CATGQGGDEQFF.

Note on this clone: The sequence runs out 3 residues before the end of the CDR3; the remainder is reconstructed from the germline J gene. This chain connects TRBV19 to TRBJ1-2, with D perhaps matching TRBD1 (5 bases). Germline assignment: CDR1 LNHDA and CDR2 SQIVND (reference sequence). The CDR3 runs to 10 residues. The covered CDR3 bases are TGTGCCAGAGGGGCAGGGGGC. It specifies CARGAGG. Given in full, the CDR3 is CARGAGGYTF.

As for this clone: The CDR3 end is not reached by the read, which stops 3 residues before it; the germline J gene fills it in. This sequence joins TRBV19 and TRBJ2-5, with TRBD1 matching over 7 bases. The CDR3 covers 15 residues. Germline V gives CDR1 LNHDA, CDR2 SQIVND (reference sequence). Unmatched junction bases numbered 11, after V lost 5 bases and J lost 5 bases. The CDR3 spells CASSGAGGIRETQYF. Incomplete CDR3 DNA: TGTGCCAGTAGTGGGGCAGGGGGAATCCGGGAGACC.

Worth noting for this clone: The DNA ends 3 residues before the CDR3 does, and the rest of the CDR3 is filled in from the germline J gene. V and J are TRBV19 and TRBJ2-3; 8 bases map to TRBD2. V lost 0 bases to trimming and J lost 4 bases; unmatched junction nucleotides: 3. The length of the CDR3 is 15 residues. Germline V gene data show CDR1 as LNHDA and CDR2 as SQIVND (reference sequence). CDR3 DNA (partial): TGTGCCAGTAGTATAGATGTCGGGGGGGCAGATACG. Protein sequence: CASSIDVGGADT. The whole CDR3 region reads CASSIDVGGADTQYF.

Regarding this clone: Read coverage stops 3 residues before the CDR3 terminus; the germline J gene supplies the remainder. This chain links TRBV5-6 with TRBJ2-7; D tentatively reads TRBD1 or TRBD2 (5 bases each). Germline V lookup: CDR1 SGHDT, CDR2 YYEEEE. The CDR3 runs 14 residues. V gave up 0 bases and J gave up 2 bases, with 9 bases separating them. CDR3 sequence: CASSLVQGAYEQYF. CDR3 DNA (partial): TGTGCCAGCAGCTTGGTTCAGGGAGCCTACGAG.

Concerning this clone: The missing CDR3 end, 3 residues past where the read stops, is filled in from the germline J gene. V is TRBV19 and J is TRBJ2-7; TRBD1 is a possible D gene (5 bases). In germline, CDR1 is LNHDA, CDR2 SQIVND (reference sequence). The CDR3 runs to 13 residues. V shed 5 bases and J shed 1 base, with 9 bases lying between them. The CDR3 loop is CASSPGISYEQYF. Partial CDR3 DNA: TGTGCCAGTAGTCCAGGGATATCCTACGAG.

Notes on this clone: The read falls 3 residues short of the CDR3 end, and the missing part is taken from the germline J gene. This chain links TRBV5-6 with TRBJ1-4; D gene ambiguous. This CDR3 is built from 12 residues. The V end lost 1 base, the J end lost 5 bases, and 3 bases lay between the germline ends. From germline, CDR1 is SGHDT and CDR2 YYEEEE. The CDR3 DNA, read in part, is TGTGCCAGCAGCTTGCAGAATGAAAAA. Protein product: CASSLQNEK. The full CDR3 protein reads CASSLQNEKLFF.

Turning to this clone: The sequenced fragment ends 3 residues before the CDR3 boundary, so the rest is inferred from the germline J gene. The rearrangement links TRBV7-9 to TRBJ2-2; weak D call: TRBD1 (5 bases). The germline V gene has CDR1 SEHNR and CDR2 FQNEAQ (reference sequence). This CDR3 has 15 amino acids. V lost 0 bases, J lost 1 base, and 6 bases lay in between. Incomplete CDR3 DNA: TGTGCCAGCAGCTTAGCGCAGGGGAACACCGGGGAG. This encodes CASSLAQGNTGE. The full CDR3 protein reads CASSLAQGNTGELFF.

To note about this clone: Coverage ceases 3 residues before the CDR3 finishes, and the germline J gene fills in the end. The rearrangement uses TRBV11-2 and TRBJ2-7; D is possibly TRBD1 (6 bases). CDR1 and CDR2 (germline): SGHAT, FQNNGV. This CDR3 is 14 amino acids long. Between the trimmed V and J ends, which lost 4 bases and 2 bases, there was a span of 12 bases. The CDR3 is CASSWEQGPYEQYF. The sequenced part of the CDR3 DNA is TGTGCCAGCAGCTGGGAACAGGGTCCCTACGAG.